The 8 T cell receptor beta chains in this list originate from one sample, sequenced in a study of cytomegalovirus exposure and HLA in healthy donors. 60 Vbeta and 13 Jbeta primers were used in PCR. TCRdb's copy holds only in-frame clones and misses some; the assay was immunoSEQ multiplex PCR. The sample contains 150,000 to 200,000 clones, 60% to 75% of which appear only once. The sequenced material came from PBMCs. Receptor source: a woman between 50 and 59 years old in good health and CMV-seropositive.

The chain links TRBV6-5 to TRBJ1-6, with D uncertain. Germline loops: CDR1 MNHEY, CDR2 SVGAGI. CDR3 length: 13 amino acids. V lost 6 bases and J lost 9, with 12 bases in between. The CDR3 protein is CASSRELGSPLHF. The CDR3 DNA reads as TGTGCCAGCAGCCGGGAGCTGGGTTCACCCCTCCACTTT.

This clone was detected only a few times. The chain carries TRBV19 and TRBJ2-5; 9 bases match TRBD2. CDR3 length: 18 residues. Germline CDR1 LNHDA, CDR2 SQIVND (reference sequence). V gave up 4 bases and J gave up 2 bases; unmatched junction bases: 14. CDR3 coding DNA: TGTGCCAGTAGTAGCCGGATAGCGGGGGTTATTGGACAAGAGACCCAGTACTTC. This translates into CASSSRIAGVIGQETQYF.

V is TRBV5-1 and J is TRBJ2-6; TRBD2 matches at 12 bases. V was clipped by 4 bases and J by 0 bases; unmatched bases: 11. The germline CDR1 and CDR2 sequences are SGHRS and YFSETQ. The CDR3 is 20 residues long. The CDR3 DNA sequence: TGCGCCAGCAGCGCAAGACTAGCGGGGGCCACTAGCTCTGGGGCCAACGTCCTGACTTTC. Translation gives CASSARLAGATSSGANVLTF.

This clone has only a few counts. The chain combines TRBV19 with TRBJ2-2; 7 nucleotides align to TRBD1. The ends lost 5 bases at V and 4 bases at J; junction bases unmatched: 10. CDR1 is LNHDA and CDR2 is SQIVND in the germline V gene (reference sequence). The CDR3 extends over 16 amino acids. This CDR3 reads CASSQLGGVGTGELFF. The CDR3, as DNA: TGTGCCAGTAGTCAACTAGGGGGCGTAGGCACCGGGGAGCTGTTTTTT.

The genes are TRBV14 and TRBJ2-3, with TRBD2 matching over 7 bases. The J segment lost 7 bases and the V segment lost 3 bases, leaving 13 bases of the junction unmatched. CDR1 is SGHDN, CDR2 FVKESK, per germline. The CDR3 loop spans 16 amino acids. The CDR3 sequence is CASSHGLAVGANTQYF. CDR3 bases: TGTGCCAGCAGCCATGGCCTAGCGGTAGGGGCGAATACGCAGTATTTT.

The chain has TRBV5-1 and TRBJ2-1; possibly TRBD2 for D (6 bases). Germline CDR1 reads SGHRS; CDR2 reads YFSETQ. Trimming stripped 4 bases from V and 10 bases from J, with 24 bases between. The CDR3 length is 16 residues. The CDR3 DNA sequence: TGCGCCAGCAGCCGATCCGACTTGGGCGGGATCGGCGAGCAGTTCTTC. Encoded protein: CASSRSDLGGIGEQFF.

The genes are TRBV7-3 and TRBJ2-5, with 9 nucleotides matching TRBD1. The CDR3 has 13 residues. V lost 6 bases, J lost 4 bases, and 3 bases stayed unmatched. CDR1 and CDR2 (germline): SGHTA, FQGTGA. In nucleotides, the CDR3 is TGTGCCAGCAGTCAGGACAGGGGAGAGACCCAGTACTTC. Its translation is CASSQDRGETQYF.

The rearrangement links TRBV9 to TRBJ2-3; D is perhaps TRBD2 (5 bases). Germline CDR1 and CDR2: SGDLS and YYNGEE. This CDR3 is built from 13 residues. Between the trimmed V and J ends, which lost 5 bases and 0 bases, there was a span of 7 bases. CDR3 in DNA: TGTGCCAGCAGGAGAGGGAGCACAGATACGCAGTATTTT. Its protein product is CASRRGSTDTQYF.